This T cell receptor beta chain was recorded in a study of blood T cell repertoires in COVID-19. Study details: Samples of COVID-19 (acute and convalescent) were obtained from the United States, Italy and Spain. The cDNA or gDNA used as material had been derived from T cells, B-cell-depleted T cells, or PBMCs.

Per the study methods: Nucleated cell counts were estimated from reference gene primer amplification. The table came from immunoSEQ multiplex PCR; TCRdb's copy has only in-frame clones and leaves some out. V, J and clone size were drawn from that table, and D and trimming were deduced from the DNA. The sample records tens of thousands of clones, around four fifths being singletons. V dropped 3 bases and J dropped 5 bases, with 13 bases sitting between them. The germline V gene encodes CDR1 SNHLY and CDR2 FYNNEI. The CDR3 length is 14 residues. The receptor was isolated from a human donor in a cohort sampled during active COVID-19. The gene calls are TRBV2 and TRBJ2-5, with D hard to call. Sequencing was done on a sample of peripheral blood. The CDR3 reads CASSDWVRVETQYF. Written as DNA, the CDR3 is TGTGCCAGCAGTGACTGGGTTCGGGTGGAGACCCAGTACTTC.